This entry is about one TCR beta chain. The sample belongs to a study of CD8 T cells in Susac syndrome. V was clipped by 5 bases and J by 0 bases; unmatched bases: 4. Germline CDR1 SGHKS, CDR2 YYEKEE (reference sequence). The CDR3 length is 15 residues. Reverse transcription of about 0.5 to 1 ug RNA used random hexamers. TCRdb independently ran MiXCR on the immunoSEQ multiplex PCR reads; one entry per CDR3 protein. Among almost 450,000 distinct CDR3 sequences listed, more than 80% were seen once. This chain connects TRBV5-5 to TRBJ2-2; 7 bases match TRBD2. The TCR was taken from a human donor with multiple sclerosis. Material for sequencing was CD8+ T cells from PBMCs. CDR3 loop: CASSYGLANTGELFF. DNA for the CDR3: TGTGCCAGCAGTTATGGACTAGCGAACACCGGGGAGCTGTTTTTT.